This is a list of T cell receptor beta chains from one sample in a study of Ad26.COV2.S vaccination and SARS-CoV-2 variants. Method: immunoSEQ multiplex PCR; TCRdb's copy keeps in-frame clones and lacks some. The table has some 460,000 clones, about 89% seen once. The input for sequencing was peripheral blood, taken in a trial of Ad26.COV2.S vaccine versus placebo. Receptors were obtained from a person aged 18-60 years who received the Ad26.COV2.S COVID-19 vaccine or a placebo. Each CDR3 is given with its conserved first and last residue. The D gene is left open where the match is weak. Expanded clones are given a class, and other clones once, few, many or no size at all.

size	V	D	length	J	CDR3	DNA
.	TRBV9	.	14	TRBJ1-2	CASSVVPGASGYTF	TGTGCCAGCAGCGTAGTTCCCGGGGCGAGTGGCTACACCTTC
.	TRBV30	.	13	TRBJ1-5	CAWSVRDTQPQHF	TGTGCCTGGAGTGTACGGGATACTCAGCCCCAGCATTTT
.	TRBV7-9	.	15	TRBJ1-1	CASSLGDHGAAEAFF	TGTGCCAGCAGCTTAGGTGACCACGGGGCTGCTGAAGCTTTCTTT
.	TRBV28	.	16	TRBJ1-1	CASSLKQGWMNTEAFF	TGTGCCAGCAGTTTAAAGCAGGGGTGGATGAACACTGAAGCTTTCTTT
few	TRBV28	.	17	TRBJ1-5	CASSAFLGGGRNQPQHF	TGTGCCAGCAGTGCCTTCCTCGGGGGGGGACGCAATCAGCCCCAGCATTTT
.	TRBV27	.	16	TRBJ2-2	CASSSIDRRNTGELFF	TGTGCCAGCAGTTCCATCGACAGGAGGAACACCGGGGAGCTGTTTTTT
.	TRBV7-9	TRBD1	13	TRBJ1-1	CASSLQGAGEAFF	TGTGCCAGCAGCTTACAGGGGGCTGGTGAAGCTTTCTTT
.	TRBV27	.	16	TRBJ2-4	CASSFAGLLAKNIQYF	TGTGCCAGCAGTTTCGCAGGCCTTCTAGCCAAAAACATTCAGTACTTC
.	TRBV7-2	.	15	TRBJ2-1	CASSPTGRSYNEQFF	TGTGCCAGCAGCCCTACAGGACGCTCCTACAATGAGCAGTTCTTC
.	TRBV11-2	TRBD1	13	TRBJ2-7	CASRRQGADEQYF	TGTGCCAGCAGGAGGCAGGGGGCCGACGAGCAGTACTTC
.	TRBV5-1	TRBD2	15	TRBJ2-1	CASSLNLAGGSGQFF	TGCGCCAGCAGCTTGAACCTAGCGGGAGGATCCGGGCAGTTCTTC
.	TRBV6-2/TRBV6-3	.	15	TRBJ2-5	CASSYTGRGVWTQYF	TGTGCCAGCAGTTACACTGGTCGAGGGGTATGGACCCAGTACTTC
.	TRBV6-5	.	14	TRBJ1-3	CASSRSSSGNTIYF	TGTGCCAGCAGCCGGTCGTCTTCTGGAAACACCATATATTTT
.	TRBV9	.	14	TRBJ2-7	CASSVSHREREQYF	TGTGCCAGCAGCGTATCCCACAGGGAGAGGGAGCAGTACTTC
.	TRBV2	TRBD1	16	TRBJ1-4	CASSEAGGTGGEKLFF	TGTGCCAGCAGTGAAGCAGGGGGGACAGGCGGTGAAAAACTGTTTTTT
.	TRBV4-3	.	16	TRBJ2-6	CASSPRSLSGANVLTF	TGCGCCAGCAGCCCTCGGTCCCTCTCTGGGGCCAACGTCCTGACTTTC
.	TRBV30	TRBD1	14	TRBJ2-7	CAWSSGTGIHEQYF	TGTGCCTGGAGTTCCGGGACAGGGATCCACGAGCAGTACTTC
.	TRBV30	TRBD1	14	TRBJ1-2	CAWSFHRGLNGYTF	TGTGCCTGGAGTTTCCACAGGGGGCTTAATGGCTACACCTTC
.	TRBV27	.	15	TRBJ1-5	CASSSKGFSNQPQHF	TGTGCCAGCAGTTCGAAGGGGTTTAGCAATCAGCCCCAGCATTTT
.	TRBV5-1	.	14	TRBJ2-7	CASSLALDIYEQYF	TGCGCCAGCAGCTTGGCCCTGGACATCTACGAGCAGTACTTC
.	TRBV2	.	15	TRBJ2-2	CASSDWERRTGELFF	TGTGCCAGCAGTGACTGGGAACGACGCACCGGGGAGCTGTTTTTT
.	TRBV12-3/TRBV12-4	.	12	TRBJ1-5	CASRGYGEPQHF	TGTGCCAGCAGGGGGTATGGGGAGCCCCAGCATTTT
.	TRBV27	.	14	TRBJ2-7	CASSLSGERDEQYF	TGTGCCAGCAGTTTGTCGGGAGAGAGAGACGAGCAGTACTTC
.	TRBV6-1	.	13	TRBJ1-4	CASSYQPNEKLFF	TGTGCCAGCAGTTATCAGCCTAATGAAAAACTGTTTTTT
.	TRBV7-2	TRBD2	15	TRBJ2-1	CASSRGTTNFNEQFF	TGTGCCAGCAGCCGCGGGACTACCAACTTCAATGAGCAGTTCTTC
.	TRBV14	TRBD1	13	TRBJ1-2	CASSPRTGDGYTF	TGTGCCAGCAGCCCACGGACAGGGGACGGCTACACCTTC
few	TRBV9	.	15	TRBJ2-2	CASSVGVIGPGELFF	TGTGCCAGCAGCGTAGGCGTAATCGGGCCCGGGGAGCTGTTTTTT
.	TRBV10-1	.	14	TRBJ2-3	CASSDGGTADTQYF	TGCGCCAGCAGTGATGGCGGGACGGCAGATACGCAGTATTTT
.	TRBV7-2	.	14	TRBJ1-2	CASSSPGRNYGYTF	TGTGCCAGCAGCTCCCCGGGTAGGAACTATGGCTACACCTTC
.	TRBV6-5	.	15	TRBJ1-5	CGSRKQGNSGQPQHF	TGTGGCAGCAGAAAACAGGGAAATTCGGGTCAGCCCCAGCATTTT
.	TRBV2	.	13	TRBJ2-5	CASSARGSETQYF	TGTGCCAGCAGTGCTAGGGGTTCGGAGACCCAGTACTTC
.	TRBV7-2	.	15	TRBJ2-2	CASTPRHGTTGELFF	TGTGCCAGCACCCCCCGGCACGGTACAACCGGGGAGCTGTTTTTT
.	TRBV9	TRBD2	15	TRBJ2-1	CASSVDPGGMGEQFF	TGTGCCAGCAGCGTAGATCCGGGAGGAATGGGTGAGCAGTTCTTC
.	TRBV5-6	.	11	TRBJ1-1	CASSSHTEAFF	TGTGCCAGCAGCTCACACACTGAAGCTTTCTTT
.	TRBV19	.	13	TRBJ1-5	CASSMGLEWPQHF	TGTGCCAGTAGTATGGGCTTGGAATGGCCCCAGCATTTT
.	TRBV7-9	TRBD1	15	TRBJ2-1	CASSSPGTDYNEQFF	TGTGCCAGCAGCTCCCCCGGGACAGACTACAATGAGCAGTTCTTC
.	TRBV5-8	.	14	TRBJ1-5	CASSLEPDNQPQHF	TGTGCCAGCAGCTTGGAGCCGGACAATCAGCCCCAGCATTTT
.	TRBV28	.	16	TRBJ1-3	CASRYRGGTGGNTIYF	TGTGCCAGCCGATACCGAGGGGGGACGGGAGGAAACACCATATATTTT
.	TRBV29-1	TRBD2	18	TRBJ2-1	CSVELSGAIAGFYNEQFF	TGCAGCGTTGAACTGTCGGGGGCTATAGCGGGGTTCTACAATGAGCAGTTCTTC
.	TRBV29-1	TRBD2	14	TRBJ2-7	CSVSGGTSLYEQYF	TGCAGCGTCTCCGGAGGGACTAGTCTATACGAGCAGTACTTC
few	TRBV7-6	.	15	TRBJ1-4	CASSFGINDNEKLFF	TGTGCCAGCAGCTTTGGGATTAATGATAATGAAAAACTGTTTTTT
.	TRBV28	TRBD1	15	TRBJ1-1	CASSPATGSHTEAFF	TGTGCCAGCAGTCCAGCGACAGGGTCCCACACTGAAGCTTTCTTT